Sequencing of this T cell receptor beta chain was carried out in a study of T cell repertoires in cytomegalovirus infection. Overall study findings and caveats: What dominated the ex vivo response were HLA-C-restricted CMV-specific TCR beta clonotypes.

On this clonotype itself: Its antigen is currently unknown.

J lost 2 bases, V lost 3 bases, and 2 bases had no gene match. This CDR3 spans 14 amino acids. CDR1 and CDR2 (germline): MNHNS, SASEGT. TCRdb re-analysed the reads in MiXCR, keeping a single row per CDR3 protein. The data contain some 310,000 distinct CDR3 sequences, just under 25% of them singletons. The sequence derives from a human donor in good health (CMV status not recorded). Some clones in this sample may be carry-over from other donors' samples. The chain links TRBV6-1 to TRBJ2-7; TRBD2 matches 9 bases. Here the sequenced sample was cultured PBMCs, taken from culture after CMV antigen stimulation. CDR3 in amino acids: CASSDRGRAYEQYF. CDR3 sequence (DNA): TGTGCCAGCAGTGACCGCGGGAGGGCCTACGAGCAGTACTTC.